This T cell receptor beta chain was recovered during a study of blood T cells in healthy people across ages. Points from the study as a whole: Long-lived donors exceeded aged donors in naive CD4+ cells and diversity.

Germline-derived CDR1 and CDR2 are LNHDA and SQIVND (reference sequence). There are 14 residues in the CDR3. Next came a second PCR, run for about 6 to 11 cycles, which used a sample-barcoded 5' primer along with a J-beta primer mix. A single record per CDR3 protein comes from TCRdb applying MiXCR to the 5' RACE reads. The table shows under 2,000,000 distinct CDR3 sequences, with less than 50% occurring only once. To note about this clonotype: The antigen is undetermined.

The TCR originated in a woman between 40 and 50 years old in good health. The chain uses TRBV19 and TRBJ2-7; D remains unclear. Near its end, the DNA agrees better with TRBJ2-5, so the J call may be wrong. The sample consisted of blood. The DNA of the CDR3 is TGTGCCAGTAGTCCCGCTCCTTCCTGGGAGACCCAGTACTTC. Translated, it gives CASSPAPSWETQYF.